This TCR beta chain was captured in a study of blood T cell repertoires in COVID-19 (dated by TCRdb to about 2020). For context, the study as a whole: Collaborator samples came from the United States, Italy and Spain and covered acute and convalescent phases of COVID-19. The material from the prospective study consisted of cDNA or gDNA derived from T cells, B-cell-depleted T cells, or PBMCs. Subjects who had been exposed to COVID-19, were actively infected with it, or had recovered from it provided the deeply sampled blood TCRbeta repertoires that made up the dataset. The repertoires were released in a freely available public database meant as a resource for research on the immune response to SARS-CoV-2. Samples came from the ongoing ImmuneRACE study (first 160 participants) plus 1,254 subjects from 6 global collaborators. A de-identified subject ID, COVID-19 status, age in years and sex were almost always included in the sample metadata. HLA class I and class II types, where available, came from metadata supplied by the sample provider rather than from assay-based typing.

A word on this clone: Its antigen specificity is not known. Base qualities are not at hand, and no much larger clone is one base apart.

Participants in the prospective study were aged about 18 to 89 years, lived in under 30 United States geographic areas, and enrolled through a virtual design. To assign participants to cohorts, the prospective study relied on clinical history that participants themselves reported in a screening survey and a study questionnaire. Mobile phlebotomists in the prospective study collected whole blood, serum and a nasopharyngeal or oropharyngeal swab from every participant. Additional blood draws and questionnaires over an approximately 2-month period could optionally be provided by prospective study participants. Prospective study blood samples were shipped either frozen or at room temperature before DNA extraction. The germline V gene supplies CDR1 SGHTA and CDR2 FQGTGA. The CDR3 contains 17 residues, cysteine and phenylalanine counted. Just the 51-base CDR3 DNA is kept, in frame starting at base 1. V is cut back by 2 bases and J by 7 bases, with 14 bases in the junction unmatched.

Overall study outcomes, separate from this receptor: How much clinical and demographic metadata was included differed by source and by participant, and the metadata was provided uncurated.

The immunoSEQ Assay, a bias-controlled multiplex PCR, was used to amplify TCRbeta CDR3 regions from genomic DNA. In the original analysis: Within the assay, amplification of reference gene primers was used to estimate how many nucleated cells each sample contained. To quantify the absolute abundance of each unique TCRbeta CDR3 rearrangement, sequence reads were collapsed and filtered. For each sample, productive Simpson clonality was calculated by taking the square root of Simpson's diversity index across productive rearrangements. TCRdb retrieved this table from immuneACCESS and kept in-frame rearrangements only. Not all clones are present; in checked studies, unresolved V genes account for under half, and no reason is known for the remainder. V and J calls and clone size are those listed in that table; D and trimming were worked out from the DNA. The sample yields approximately 220,000 clones; roughly 80% were counted once. The top ten constitute 1.3% of the sample.

Source material: PBMCs or T cells enriched from blood (not recorded which). The origin of this receptor is a woman aged 35 to 49 with acute COVID-19. The rearrangement joined TRBV7-3 to TRBJ2-1; 7 central bases correspond to TRBD1. The CDR3 protein sequence reads: CASSLAPSAGGGNEQFF. The base sequence is TGTGCCAGCAGCTTAGCTCCGTCGGCAGGGGGTGGGAATGAGCAGTTCTTC.